Described below is a single TCR beta chain sequence and its context. Antigen specificity is unknown. This sample was included in a study of CD8+CD57+ T cells in acquired aplastic anemia. Study-level information: Sorted CD4+ and CD8+ cells gave an average of approximately 3.1 ug of DNA. Roughly 10.8 million reads were obtained on average for healthy donor CD4+ cells. Broader study findings: Overlap between patients and controls comprised just under 30 CD8+ CDR3 sequences.

Germline-derived CDR1 and CDR2 are SGHDN and FVKESK. There are 13 residues in the CDR3. Trimming removed 6 bases at V and 4 bases at J, with 12 bases between. Profiling that covered TCR beta VDJ and CDR3 relied on genomic DNA as its template. TCRdb redid the calling of the reads with MiXCR, one entry per CDR3 protein. Of 150,000 or so distinct CDR3 sequences listed, 63% were seen once; the top ten hold around 45%. This sequence originates from a human donor in good health. The chain has TRBV14 and TRBJ1-2, with D possibly matching TRBD1 (6 bases). Sequenced input: sorted CD4+, CD8+, or CD8+CD57+ T cells (not recorded which) from PBMCs. The CDR3 bases are TGTGCCAGCAGGGCGACAGGAGCCTATGGCTACACCTTC. It encodes CASRATGAYGYTF.